What follows is one TCR beta chain and its context. Antigen unknown. This specimen comes from a study of PD-1 blockade in classical Hodgkin lymphoma. Study-wide results and caveats: The CD4+ diversity rise by C4D1 was clearest in complete responders.

Produced via immunoSEQ multiplex PCR; TCRdb's table is partial and in-frame only. Of some 50,000 clones in the sample, approximately 70% are singletons; the top ten hold 11%. Patients all relapsed after autologous stem cell transplantation, and there was variation in brentuximab vedotin exposure. V dropped 5 bases and J dropped 4; count of bases not matched to a gene: 4. In germline, CDR1 is SGHVS, CDR2 FQNEAQ. The CDR3 contains 15 residues. This rearrangement joins TRBV7-8 to TRBJ2-1; 11 positions match TRBD2. The receptor was isolated from a human donor with classical Hodgkin lymphoma. The sequences come from peripheral blood mononuclear cells (PBMCs), collected at baseline. This CDR3 reads CASSVSGRAYNEQFF. The DNA of the CDR3 is TGTGCCAGCAGCGTTAGCGGGAGGGCTTACAATGAGCAGTTCTTC.